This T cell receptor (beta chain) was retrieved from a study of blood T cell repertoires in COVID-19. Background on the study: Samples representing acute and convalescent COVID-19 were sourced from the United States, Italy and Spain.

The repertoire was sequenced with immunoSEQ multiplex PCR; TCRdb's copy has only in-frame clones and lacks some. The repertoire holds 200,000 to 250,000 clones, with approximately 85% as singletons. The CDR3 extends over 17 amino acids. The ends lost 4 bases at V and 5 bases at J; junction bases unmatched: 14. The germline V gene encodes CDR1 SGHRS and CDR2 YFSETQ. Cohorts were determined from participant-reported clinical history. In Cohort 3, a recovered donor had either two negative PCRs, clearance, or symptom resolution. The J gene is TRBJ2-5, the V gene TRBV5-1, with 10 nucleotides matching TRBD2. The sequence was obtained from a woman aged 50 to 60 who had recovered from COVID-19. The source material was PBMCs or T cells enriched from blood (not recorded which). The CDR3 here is CASSLSKRGGSLETQYF. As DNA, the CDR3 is TGCGCCAGCAGCCTCTCCAAGCGGGGGGGATCCTTGGAGACCCAGTACTTC.